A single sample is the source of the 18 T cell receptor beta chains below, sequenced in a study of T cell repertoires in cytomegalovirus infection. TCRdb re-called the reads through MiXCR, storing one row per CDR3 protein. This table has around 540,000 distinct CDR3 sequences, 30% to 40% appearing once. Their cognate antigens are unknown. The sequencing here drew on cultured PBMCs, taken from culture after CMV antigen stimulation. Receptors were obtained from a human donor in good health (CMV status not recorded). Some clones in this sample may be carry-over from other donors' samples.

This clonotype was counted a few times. CDR3 DNA sequence: TGTGCCAGTAGTATAGCCCACGGGACTATATCCTACAATGAGCAGTTCTTC. Protein product: CASSIAHGTISYNEQFF. This rearrangement joins TRBV19 to TRBJ2-1, with 7 positions matching TRBD2. Germline trimming cut 1 base from V and 1 base from J; bases unmatched to any gene: 7. This CDR3 has 17 residues. Per the germline V gene, CDR1 is LNHDA and CDR2 is SQIVND (reference sequence).

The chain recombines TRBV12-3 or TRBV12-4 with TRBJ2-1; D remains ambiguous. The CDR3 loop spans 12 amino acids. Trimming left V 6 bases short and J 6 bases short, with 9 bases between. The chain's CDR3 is CASSLTFNEQFF. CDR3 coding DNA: TGTGCCAGCAGCTTAACCTTCAATGAGCAGTTCTTC.

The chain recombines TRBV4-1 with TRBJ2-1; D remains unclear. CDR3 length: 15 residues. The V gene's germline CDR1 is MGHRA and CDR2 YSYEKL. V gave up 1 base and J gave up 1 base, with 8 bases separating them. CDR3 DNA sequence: TGCGCCAGCAGCCAAGGAAGTCGTTCCTACAATGAGCAGTTCTTC. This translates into CASSQGSRSYNEQFF.

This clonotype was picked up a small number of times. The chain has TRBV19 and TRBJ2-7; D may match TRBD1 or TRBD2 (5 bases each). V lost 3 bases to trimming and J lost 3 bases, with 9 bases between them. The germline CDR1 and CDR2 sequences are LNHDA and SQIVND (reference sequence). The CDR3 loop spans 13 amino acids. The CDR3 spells CASSMGPNYEQYV. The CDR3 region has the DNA TGTGCCAGTAGTATGGGACCGAACTACGAGCAGTACGTC.

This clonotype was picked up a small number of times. As DNA, the CDR3 is TGTGCCAGCAGTCGTAGCGGGAGGGCCTTCGGGGAGCTGTTTTTT. Amino acid sequence: CASSRSGRAFGELFF. The chain is built from TRBV7-2 and TRBJ2-2; 11 bases line up with TRBD2. The V and J ends lost 6 bases and 7 bases, in that order; junction bases with no gene match: 7. CDR3 length: 15 amino acids. Germline CDR1 SGHTA, CDR2 FQGNSA.

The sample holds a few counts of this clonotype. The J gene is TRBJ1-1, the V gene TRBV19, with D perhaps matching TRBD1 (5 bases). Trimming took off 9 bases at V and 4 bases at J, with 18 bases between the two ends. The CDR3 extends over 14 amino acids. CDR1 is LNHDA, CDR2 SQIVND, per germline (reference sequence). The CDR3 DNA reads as TGTGCCAGCAGCCCCCAGGGATTTGGCACTGAAGCTTTCTTT. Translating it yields CASSPQGFGTEAFF.

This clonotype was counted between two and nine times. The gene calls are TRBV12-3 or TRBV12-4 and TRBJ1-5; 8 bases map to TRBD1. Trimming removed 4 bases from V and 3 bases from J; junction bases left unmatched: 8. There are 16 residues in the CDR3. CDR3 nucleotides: TGTGCCAGCAGTTCCCCCCACAGGGGGGTCAATCAGCCCCAGCATTTT. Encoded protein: CASSSPHRGVNQPQHF.

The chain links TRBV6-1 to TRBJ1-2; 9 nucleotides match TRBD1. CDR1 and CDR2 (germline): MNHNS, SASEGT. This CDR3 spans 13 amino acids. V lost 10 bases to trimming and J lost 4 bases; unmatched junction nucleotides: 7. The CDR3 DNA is TGTGCCACTAGGACAGGGGATACCTATGGCTACACCTTC. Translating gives CATRTGDTYGYTF.

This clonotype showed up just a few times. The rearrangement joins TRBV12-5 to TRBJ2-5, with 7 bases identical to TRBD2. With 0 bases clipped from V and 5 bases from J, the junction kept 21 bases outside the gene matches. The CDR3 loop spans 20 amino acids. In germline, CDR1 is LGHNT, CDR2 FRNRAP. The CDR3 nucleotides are TGTGCTAGTGGTTTGGTATTAAGCGGGACGGGCCGTGGGGTGTTGGAGACCCAGTACTTC. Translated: CASGLVLSGTGRGVLETQYF. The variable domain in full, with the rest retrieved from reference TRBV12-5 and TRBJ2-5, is DARVTQTPRHKVTEMGQEVTMRCQPILGHNTVFWYRQTMMQGLELLAYFRNRAPLDDSGMPKDRFSAEMPDATLATLKIQPSEPRDSAVYFCASGLVLSGTGRGVLETQYFGPGTRLLVL.

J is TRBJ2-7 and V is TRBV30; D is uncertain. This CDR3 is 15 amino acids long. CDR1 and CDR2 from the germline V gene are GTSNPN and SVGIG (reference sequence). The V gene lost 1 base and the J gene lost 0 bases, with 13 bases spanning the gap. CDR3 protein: CAWSADWKSSYEQYV. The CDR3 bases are TGTGCCTGGAGTGCAGATTGGAAGAGCTCCTACGAGCAGTACGTC.

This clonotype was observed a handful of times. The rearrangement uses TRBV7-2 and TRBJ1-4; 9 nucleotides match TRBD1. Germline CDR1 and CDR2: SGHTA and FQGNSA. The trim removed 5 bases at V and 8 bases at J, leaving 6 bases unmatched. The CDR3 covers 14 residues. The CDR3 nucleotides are TGTGCCAGCAGCCTACATGGACAGGGGGAAAAACTGTTTTTT. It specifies CASSLHGQGEKLFF.

In nucleotides, the CDR3 is TGTGCCAGCAGCTTGCTCTCCAGTCGTGTAAATGAGCAGTTCTTC. This codes for CASSLLSSRVNEQFF. The chain couples TRBV5-4 to TRBJ2-1; D not certain. Germline V gene data show CDR1 as SGHNT and CDR2 as YYREEE (reference sequence). The CDR3 is 15 residues long. V was pared by 1 base and J by 7 bases, with 15 bases between.

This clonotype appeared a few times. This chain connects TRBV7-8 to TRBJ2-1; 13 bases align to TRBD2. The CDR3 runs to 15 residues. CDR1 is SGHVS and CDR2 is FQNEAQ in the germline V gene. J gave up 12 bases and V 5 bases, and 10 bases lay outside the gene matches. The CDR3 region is CASSTERTSGRGQFF. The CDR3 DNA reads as TGTGCCAGCAGCACCGAAAGGACTAGCGGGAGAGGGCAGTTCTTC.

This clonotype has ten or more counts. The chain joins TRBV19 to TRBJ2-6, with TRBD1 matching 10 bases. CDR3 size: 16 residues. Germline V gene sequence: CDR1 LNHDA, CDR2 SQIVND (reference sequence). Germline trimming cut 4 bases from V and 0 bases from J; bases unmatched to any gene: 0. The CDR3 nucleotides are TGTGCCAGTAGTAGGACAGGGGGCTCTGGGGCCAACGTCCTGACTTTC. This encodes CASSRTGGSGANVLTF.

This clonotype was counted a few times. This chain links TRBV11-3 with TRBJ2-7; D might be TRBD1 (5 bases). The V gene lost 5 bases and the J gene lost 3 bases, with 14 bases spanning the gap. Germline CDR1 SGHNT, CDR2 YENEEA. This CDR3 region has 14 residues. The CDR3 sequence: CASSADRVDYEQYV. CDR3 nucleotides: TGTGCCAGCAGCGCCGACAGAGTTGACTACGAGCAGTACGTC.

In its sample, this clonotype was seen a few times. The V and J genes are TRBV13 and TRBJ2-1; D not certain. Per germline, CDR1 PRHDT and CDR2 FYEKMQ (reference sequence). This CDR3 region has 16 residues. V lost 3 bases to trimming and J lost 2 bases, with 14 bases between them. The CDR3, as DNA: TGTGCCAGCAGCTTTAATCCCCCCCCAGCCTACAATGAGCAGTTCTTC. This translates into CASSFNPPPAYNEQFF.

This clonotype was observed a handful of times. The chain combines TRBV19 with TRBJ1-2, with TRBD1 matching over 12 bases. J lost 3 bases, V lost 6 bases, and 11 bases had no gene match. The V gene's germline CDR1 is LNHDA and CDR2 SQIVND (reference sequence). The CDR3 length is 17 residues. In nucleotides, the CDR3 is TGTGCCAGTAGAACCCGGGACAGGGGGCGCGGTGACTATGGCTACACCTTC. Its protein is CASRTRDRGRGDYGYTF. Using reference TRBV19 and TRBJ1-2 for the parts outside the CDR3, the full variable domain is DGGITQSPKYLFRKEGQNVTLSCEQNLNHDAMYWYRQDPGQGLRLIYYSQIVNDFQKGDIAEGYSVSREKKESFPLTVTSAQKNPTAFYLCASRTRDRGRGDYGYTFGSGTRLTVV.

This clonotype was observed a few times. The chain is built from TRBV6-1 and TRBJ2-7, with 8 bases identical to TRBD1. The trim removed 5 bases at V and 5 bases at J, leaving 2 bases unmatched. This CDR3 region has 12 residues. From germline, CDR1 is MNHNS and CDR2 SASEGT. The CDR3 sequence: CASSRQGNEQYF. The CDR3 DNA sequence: TGTGCCAGCAGTCGACAGGGGAACGAGCAGTACTTC.